This note documents a single T cell receptor (beta chain) sequence. The sample holds many counts of this clonotype. The specificity of this receptor is unknown. No qualities accompany the bases; no much larger clone lies one base away. Stable Graves' hyperthyroidism was defined as no progression to ophthalmopathy during 18 months of follow-up. The hyperthyroidism patients were between 18 and 65 years old and newly diagnosed, with a disease duration of less than 2 months. Exclusion was applied to patients with uncontrolled infections, other autoimmune diseases, pregnancy or lactation. Clinical symptoms, serum thyroxine and TRAb, thyroid ultrasound, and orbital computed tomography formed the basis for the diagnoses. PBMCs were separated from roughly 9.6 ml of fresh peripheral blood using Ficoll-Paque density gradient centrifugation. Trizol reagent was used to extract total RNA, and RNA quality was then checked on an Agilent 2100 Bioanalyzer.

This entry is derived from a study of T cells in Graves' hyperthyroidism and ophthalmopathy (dated by TCRdb to the late 2010s). Looking at the study overall: Peripheral blood samples were taken at initial diagnosis, before any treatment was given. To identify TCR V-J signatures that set the groups apart, the researchers used a discovery cohort of 100 patients, made up of roughly 45 with Graves' ophthalmopathy and 55 to 65 with stable Graves' hyperthyroidism. Prospective prediction of ophthalmopathy was tested in an independent validation cohort of some 20 hyperthyroidism patients and 17 patients who later progressed to ophthalmopathy. The 100 discovery patients were randomly split 7:3 into training and test sets. Thyroid tissue and blood T-cell repertoires from about 6 Graves' hyperthyroidism patients were also compared in the study. After sampling, hyperthyroidism patients received methimazole starting at 30 mg daily, and ophthalmopathy patients received high-dose intravenous methylprednisolone. The paper reports TCR Vbeta CDR3 sequencing of approximately 140 peripheral blood samples: some 44 ophthalmopathy, over 70 hyperthyroidism and roughly 17 progressor patients. General conclusions and limits of the study: Most expanded thyroid clonotypes (frequency above 0.001) were also found in blood, which suggests that blood repertoires may mirror thyroid immune responses. During validation, the model predicted progression to ophthalmopathy a median of about 6.3 months ahead of onset, with 70.59% sensitivity and about 75% specificity. A 13 V-J signature model separated ophthalmopathy from stable hyperthyroidism, with approximately 87% sensitivity and 81.08% specificity in cross-validation and 80%/75% in testing. No statistical method was used to set the sample size in advance, and investigators knew the group allocation.

TCR beta CDR3 regions were amplified from RNA transcripts. A first-round RT-PCR of the TCR CDR3 used the HTBI primer set with the Qiagen OneStep RT-PCR kit. Libraries were constructed in a second round of multiplex PCR, after which size selection and purification were carried out. Sequencing of the libraries was done on an Illumina HiSeq2000 using paired-end 100 bp reads. In the source study's methods: SOAPnuke was used to process the raw data, removing reads that contained adapters or uncalled bases, had a mean Phred below 15, or lacked an exact match to the constant primer or identifier. High-quality paired reads were merged using COPE v1.2.5, and each unique nucleotide sequence was defined as a clonotype. Clonotypes were aligned to IMGT TRBV, TRBD and TRBJ reference segments using MiTCR v1.1. The analysis included only V-J combinations with a frequency above 0.0001, which together covered 99.2% of the repertoires. The TCS score was defined as F50 (clonal expansion) divided by E x V (chaos), with BLOSUM62-based TCRdist calculated between CDR3 peptides within each V-J. Welch's t-statistics and random forest reduced approximately 520 V-J features to roughly 13, which were used in a naive Bayes classifier (R e1071). The public reads were reprocessed in TCRdb via fastp at Q25 and MiXCR, keeping in-frame beta chains. Identical CDR3 proteins give one entry, which carries the most common genes and DNA. TCRdb's processing, not the authors', yielded these V and J calls. This sample gives approximately 610,000 distinct CDR3 sequences in total; approximately 16% of them show up just once. The ten largest clones add up to 18% of the sample.

The CDR3 runs 18 residues from the cysteine to the phenylalanine. Of the read, only the CDR3 DNA is kept; its 54 bases are in frame from base 1. The germline V gene yields MNHNS for CDR1 and SASEGT for CDR2. V drops 5 bases and J drops 3 bases, leaving 22 bases in between. Sequenced: blood. The receptor chain draws on TRBV6-1 and TRBJ2-2, with a tentative D call of TRBD1 or TRBD2, each matching 5 bases. This sequence was found in a woman aged 18-29 years with Graves' hyperthyroidism. The DNA is as follows: TGTGCCAGCAGTCAAACTTCGGGACCCTCTACATACACCGGGGAGCTGTTTTTT. This encodes CASSQTSGPSTYTGELFF.